Shown below are 4 T cell receptor beta chains from a single sample sequenced in a study of T-cell memory formation after mild COVID-19. A single record per CDR3 protein comes from TCRdb applying MiXCR to the 5' RACE reads. The sample lists about 350,000 distinct CDR3 sequences, roughly 15% occurring once. Sequenced: PBMCs or a T cell subset sorted from them (not recorded which). The receptors shown here come from a man between 18 and 35 years old who had mild COVID-19 (a few samples of this study predate the infection). Cell type and time point are not known.

This chain uses TRBV18 with TRBJ1-5; 9 nucleotides line up with TRBD1. This CDR3 spans 17 amino acids. The germline CDR1 and CDR2 sequences are KGHSH and LQKENI. V lost 5 bases and J lost 0; bases outside the gene matches: 8. CDR3 protein: CASSAQGAPYSNQPQHF. The CDR3 region has the DNA TGTGCCAGCTCAGCACAGGGGGCCCCGTATAGCAATCAGCCCCAGCATTTT.

V is TRBV5-1 and J is TRBJ1-3; D is unresolved. There are 14 residues in the CDR3. Deletions cut 2 bases from V and 1 base from J, with 7 bases between. CDR1 is SGHRS, CDR2 YFSETQ, per germline. DNA of the CDR3: TGCGCCAGCAGCTTTCAGGATTCTGGAAACACCATATATTTT. This encodes CASSFQDSGNTIYF. Based on the CDR3 plus reference TRBV5-1 and TRBJ1-3, the full variable domain is KAGVTQTPRYLIKTRGQQVTLSCSPISGHRSVSWYQQTPGQGLQFLFEYFSETQRNKGNFPGRFSGRQFSNSRSEMNVSTLELGDSALYLCASSFQDSGNTIYFGEGSWLTVV.

The V and J genes are TRBV20-1 and TRBJ2-3, with D perhaps TRBD1 or TRBD2 (5 bases each). The germline V and J ends were trimmed by 4 bases and 1 base, with 18 bases remaining between them. Germline CDR1 and CDR2: DFQATT and SNEGSKA (reference sequence). The CDR3 length is 16 residues. This CDR3 reads CSATTLSRGRTDTQYF. CDR3 bases: TGCAGTGCTACCACATTAAGCCGGGGACGCACAGATACGCAGTATTTT.

This clonotype was counted only a few times. This chain joins TRBV28 and TRBJ1-4; D gene unclear. The length of the CDR3 is 14 residues. V lost 3 bases and J lost 4, with 9 bases in between. The germline V gene has CDR1 MDHEN and CDR2 SYDVKM. The CDR3 nucleotides read TGTGCCAGCAGTTTTCGGCAGATTAATGAAAAACTGTTTTTT. It codes for CASSFRQINEKLFF.